The 2 T cell receptor beta chains reported below all come from one sample, sequenced in a study of technical replicates of blood from four donors. Here immunoSEQ multiplex PCR was the method, and the copy in TCRdb shows in-frame clones only, minus some. This sample has around 67,000 clones, with roughly 92% found just once. Sample: T cells isolated from PBMCs. The receptors originated from a human donor in good health.

The chain uses TRBV13 and TRBJ2-3, with 8 bases aligning to TRBD1. The germline V gene has CDR1 PRHDT and CDR2 FYEKMQ (reference sequence). CDR3 size: 15 residues. The junction had 6 bases not matched to a gene; V was cut back by 5 bases and J by 2 bases. CDR3 sequence reads: CASSLRDRLTDTQYF. CDR3 in DNA: TGTGCCAGCAGCCTCCGGGACAGGCTCACAGATACGCAGTATTTT. The variable domain in full, with the rest retrieved from reference TRBV13 and TRBJ2-3, is AAGVIQSPRHLIKEKRETATLKCYPIPRHDTVYWYQQGPGQDPQFLISFYEKMQSDKGSIPDRFSAQQFSDYHSELNMSSLELGDSALYFCASSLRDRLTDTQYFGPGTRLTVL.

V usage is TRBV11-3 and J usage is TRBJ2-4; TRBD2 aligns across 14 bases. After removal of 4 bases from V and 6 bases from J, the junction contained 17 bases not matched to a gene. CDR1 SGHNT and CDR2 YENEEA come from the germline V gene. This CDR3 spans 20 amino acids. CDR3 bases: TGTGCCAGCAGCTCCTCCTGGGTACGACTAGCGGGAGGGAAGAGAAACATTCAGTACTTC. It translates to CASSSSWVRLAGGKRNIQYF.